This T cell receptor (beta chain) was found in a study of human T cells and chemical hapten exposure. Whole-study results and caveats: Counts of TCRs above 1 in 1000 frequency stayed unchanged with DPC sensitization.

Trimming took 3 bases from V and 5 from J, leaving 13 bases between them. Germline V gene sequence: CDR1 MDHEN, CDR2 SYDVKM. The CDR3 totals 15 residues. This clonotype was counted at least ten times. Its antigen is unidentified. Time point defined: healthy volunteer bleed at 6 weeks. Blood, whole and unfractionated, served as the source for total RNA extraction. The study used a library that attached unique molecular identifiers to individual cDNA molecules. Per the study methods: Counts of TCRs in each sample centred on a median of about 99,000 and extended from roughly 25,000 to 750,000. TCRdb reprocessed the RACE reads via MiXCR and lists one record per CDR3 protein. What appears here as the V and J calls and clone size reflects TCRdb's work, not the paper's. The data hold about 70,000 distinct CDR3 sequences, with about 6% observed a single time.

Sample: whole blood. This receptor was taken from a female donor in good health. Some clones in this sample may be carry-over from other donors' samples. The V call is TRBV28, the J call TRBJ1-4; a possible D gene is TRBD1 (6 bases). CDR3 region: CASSFPTGLNEKLFF. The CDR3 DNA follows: TGTGCCAGCAGTTTTCCCACAGGGTTAAATGAAAAACTGTTTTTT.